The clone carrying this T cell receptor beta chain was observed a handful of times. Its antigen is not known. Sorted populations all exceeded 98% purity. Since all of the isolated RNA was reverse transcribed, expressed TCRB transcripts were what got sequenced. Clones were sequenced by immunoSEQ multiplex PCR, and TCRdb holds only the in-frame ones, with some missing. The profile shows 300,000 to 450,000 clones, roughly a fifth of them singletons. This sample stems from a study of beta chain features in type 1 diabetes. Whole-study results and caveats: People with Type 1 diabetes carried modestly yet significantly shorter TCRB CDR3s in all four CD4+ subsets. The question of HLA type influencing TCRB rearrangement was one that remained unresolved here.

This CDR3 contains 17 residues. Trimming stripped 2 bases from V and 1 base from J, with 14 bases between. Germline V gene lookup returns CDR1 SNHLY and CDR2 FYNNEI. Sequenced sample: naive CD4+ T cells from blood. This TCR was sampled from a woman between 18 and 29 years old in good health. The chain has TRBV2 and TRBJ2-2; maybe TRBD1 (6 bases). The CDR3 loop reads CASSESGLQGNTGELFF. The CDR3 DNA reads as TGTGCCAGCAGTGAAAGTGGGTTACAGGGGAACACCGGGGAGCTGTTTTTT.